The subject of this entry is one T cell receptor beta chain. V lost 8 bases to trimming and J lost 4 bases, with 12 bases between them. CDR3 length: 13 amino acids. The germline gives CDR1 KGHSH, CDR2 LQKENI. Measured with immunoSEQ multiplex PCR; TCRdb has only the in-frame clones, and not every one. The sample consists of 200,000 to 250,000 clones, just under 95% of them appearing once. The data were taken from a study of control samples from healthy donors and cancer patients. The V gene is TRBV18, the J gene TRBJ1-5, with a possible D match to TRBD1 (5 bases). The source material was blood. The receptor's source is a man aged 45-65 years in good health. CDR3 region: CASTRDDNQPQHF. In nucleotides, the CDR3 is TGTGCCAGCACCCGGGACGATAATCAGCCCCAGCATTTT.